The T cell receptor beta chain under discussion was sequenced for a study of blood T cells in healthy people across ages. General study points: Across the age range, TCR beta diversity per million T cells fell in a roughly linear way.

The CDR3 is 13 residues long. Germline CDR1 reads MNHEY; CDR2 reads SVGEGT. Trimming stripped 0 bases from V and 8 bases from J, with 8 bases between. There were healthy Caucasian individuals from Russia, aged about 6 to 90, serving as donors. The use of a sample-barcoded 5' primer and a J-beta primer mix characterized a second PCR of about 7 to 12 cycles. Using its own MiXCR run on the 5' RACE reads, TCRdb lists one record per CDR3 protein. The sample includes about a million distinct CDR3 sequences, 51% of them seen just once. As for this clonotype: Its cognate antigen is unknown.

The TCR comes from a woman aged 60 to 75 in good health. The chain combines TRBV6-2 or TRBV6-3 with TRBJ2-1; D call uncertain. The specimen sequenced was blood. CDR3 nucleotides: TGTGCCAGCAGTTACTCAGGTCCGTATGAGCAGTTCTTC. Protein product: CASSYSGPYEQFF.